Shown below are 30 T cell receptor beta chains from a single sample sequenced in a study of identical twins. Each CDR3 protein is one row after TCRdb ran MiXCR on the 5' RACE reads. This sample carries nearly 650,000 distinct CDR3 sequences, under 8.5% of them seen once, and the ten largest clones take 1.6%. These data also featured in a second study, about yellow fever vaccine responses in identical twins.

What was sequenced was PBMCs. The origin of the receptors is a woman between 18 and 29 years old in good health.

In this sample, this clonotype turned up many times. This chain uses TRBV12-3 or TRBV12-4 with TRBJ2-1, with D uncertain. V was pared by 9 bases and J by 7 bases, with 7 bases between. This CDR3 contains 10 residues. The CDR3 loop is CASAWNEQFF. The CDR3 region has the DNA TGTGCCAGTGCCTGGAATGAGCAGTTCTTC.

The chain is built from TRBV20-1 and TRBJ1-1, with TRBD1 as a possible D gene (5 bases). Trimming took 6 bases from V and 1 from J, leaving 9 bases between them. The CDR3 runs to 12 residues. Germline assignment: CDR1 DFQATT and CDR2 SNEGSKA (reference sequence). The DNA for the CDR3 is TGCAGTGCCCTGGGACCGAACACTGAAGCTTTCTTT. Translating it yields CSALGPNTEAFF.

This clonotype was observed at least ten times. The CDR3 region has the DNA TGCAGCGTTGAGGAAGCGGGGGGCTCCAATGAGCAGTTCTTC. This sequence encodes CSVEEAGGSNEQFF. The chain couples TRBV29-1 to TRBJ2-1; the match to TRBD2 covers 9 bases. The trim removed 3 bases at V and 6 bases at J, leaving 6 bases unmatched. The CDR3 runs 14 residues. Germline assignment: CDR1 SQVTM and CDR2 ANQGSEA.

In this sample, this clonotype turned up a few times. The CDR3, as DNA: TGCGCCAGCAGCTTGGGGGGTTCGGGAGCAGGAACAGATACGCAGTATTTT. This gives the protein CASSLGGSGAGTDTQYF. This chain links TRBV5-1 with TRBJ2-3; D perhaps matches TRBD2 (6 bases). This CDR3 is built from 17 residues. The V gene's germline CDR1 is SGHRS and CDR2 YFSETQ. V dropped 0 bases and J dropped 3 bases, with 17 bases sitting between them.

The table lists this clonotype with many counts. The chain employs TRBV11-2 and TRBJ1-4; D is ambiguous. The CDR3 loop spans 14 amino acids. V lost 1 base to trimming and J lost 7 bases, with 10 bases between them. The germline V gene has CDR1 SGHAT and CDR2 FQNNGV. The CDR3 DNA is TGTGCCAGCAGCTTAGCTATTACAGCTGAAAAACTGTTTTTT. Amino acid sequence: CASSLAITAEKLFF.

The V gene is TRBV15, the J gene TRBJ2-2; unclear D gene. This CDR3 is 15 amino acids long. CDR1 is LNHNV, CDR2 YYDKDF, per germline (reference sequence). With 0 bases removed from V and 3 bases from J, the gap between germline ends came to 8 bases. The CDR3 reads CATSRDWADTGELFF. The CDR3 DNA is TGTGCCACCAGCAGAGATTGGGCAGACACCGGGGAGCTGTTTTTT.

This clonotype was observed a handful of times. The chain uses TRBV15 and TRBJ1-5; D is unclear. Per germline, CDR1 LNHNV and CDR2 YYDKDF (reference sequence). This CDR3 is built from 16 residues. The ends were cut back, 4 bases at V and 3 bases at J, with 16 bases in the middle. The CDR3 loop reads CATSNKIGYNNQPQHF. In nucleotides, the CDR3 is TGTGCCACCAGCAACAAAATCGGGTATAACAATCAGCCCCAGCATTTT.

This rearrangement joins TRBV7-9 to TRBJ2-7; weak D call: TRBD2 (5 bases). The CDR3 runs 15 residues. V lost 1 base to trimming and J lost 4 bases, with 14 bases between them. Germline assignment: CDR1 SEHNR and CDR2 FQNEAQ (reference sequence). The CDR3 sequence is CASSLDNGVRYEQYF. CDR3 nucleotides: TGTGCCAGCAGCTTAGACAACGGGGTGAGATACGAGCAGTACTTC.

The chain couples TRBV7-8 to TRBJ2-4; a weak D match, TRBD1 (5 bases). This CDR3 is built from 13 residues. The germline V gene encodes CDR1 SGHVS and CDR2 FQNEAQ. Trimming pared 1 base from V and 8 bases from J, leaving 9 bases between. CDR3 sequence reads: CASSLVRVDIQYF. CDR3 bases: TGTGCCAGCAGCTTAGTCAGGGTGGACATTCAGTACTTC.

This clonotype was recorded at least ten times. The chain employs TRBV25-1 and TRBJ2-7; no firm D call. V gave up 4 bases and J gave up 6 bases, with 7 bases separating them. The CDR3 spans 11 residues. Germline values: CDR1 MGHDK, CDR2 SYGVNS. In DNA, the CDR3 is TGTGCCAGCAGTGGGGGATTCGAGCAGTACTTC. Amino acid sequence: CASSGGFEQYF.

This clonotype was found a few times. DNA for the CDR3: TGTGCCACCAGCAGAGATGCGAGTTCACCCCTCCACTTT. This sequence encodes CATSRDASSPLHF. The chain joins TRBV15 to TRBJ1-6, with unresolved D. Germline loops: CDR1 LNHNV, CDR2 YYDKDF (reference sequence). Trimming shortened V by 0 bases and J by 9 bases, and 6 bases separated the two germline ends. The CDR3 has 13 amino acids.

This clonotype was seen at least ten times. The CDR3 DNA reads as TGTGCCAGCAGTTTTCGGGTCTCTGGAAACACCATATATTTT. Translated, it gives CASSFRVSGNTIYF. This chain links TRBV12-3 or TRBV12-4 with TRBJ1-3, with D uncertain. The V end lost 3 bases, the J end lost 0 bases, and 6 bases lay between the germline ends. This CDR3 region has 14 residues.

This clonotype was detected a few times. CDR3 region: CATSPRFSTDTQYF. As DNA, the CDR3 is TGTGCCACCAGCCCCCGTTTCAGCACAGATACGCAGTATTTT. J is TRBJ2-3 and V is TRBV15; no definite D call. Trimming shortened V by 5 bases and J by 0 bases, and 9 bases separated the two germline ends. This CDR3 spans 14 amino acids. Germline V gene lookup returns CDR1 LNHNV and CDR2 YYDKDF (reference sequence).

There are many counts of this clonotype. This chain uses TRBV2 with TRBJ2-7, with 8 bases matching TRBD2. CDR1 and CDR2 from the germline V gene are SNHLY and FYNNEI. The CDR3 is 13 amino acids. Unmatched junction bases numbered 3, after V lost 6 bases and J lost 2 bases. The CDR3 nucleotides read TGTGCCAGCAGCCCGGGACTAGCCTACGAGCAGTACTTC. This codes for CASSPGLAYEQYF.

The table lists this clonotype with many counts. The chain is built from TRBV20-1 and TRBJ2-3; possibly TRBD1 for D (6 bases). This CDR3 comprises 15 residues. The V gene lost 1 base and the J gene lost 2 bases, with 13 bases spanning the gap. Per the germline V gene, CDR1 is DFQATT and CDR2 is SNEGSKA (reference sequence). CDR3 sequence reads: CSARAWGLHTDTQYF. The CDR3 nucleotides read TGCAGTGCTAGAGCATGGGGGCTCCACACAGATACGCAGTATTTT.

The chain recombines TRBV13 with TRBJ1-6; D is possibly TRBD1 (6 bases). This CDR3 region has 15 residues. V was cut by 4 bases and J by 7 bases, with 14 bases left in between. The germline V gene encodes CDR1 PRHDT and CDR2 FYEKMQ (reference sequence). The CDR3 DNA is TGTGCCAGCAGCTCCACAGGGAATGGAAATTCACCCCTCCACTTT. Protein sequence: CASSSTGNGNSPLHF.

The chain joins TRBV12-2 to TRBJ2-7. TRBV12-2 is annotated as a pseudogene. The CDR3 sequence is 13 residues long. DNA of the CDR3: TGTGCAAGTCGCTTTGGGTCCACCTACGAGCAGTACTTC. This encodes CASRFGSTYEQYF.

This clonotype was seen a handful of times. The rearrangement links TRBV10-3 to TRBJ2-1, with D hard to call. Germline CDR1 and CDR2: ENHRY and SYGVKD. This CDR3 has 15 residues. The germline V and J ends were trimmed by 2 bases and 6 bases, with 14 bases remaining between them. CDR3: CAISEPSAGANEQFF. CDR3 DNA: TGTGCCATCAGTGAGCCCAGTGCTGGTGCCAATGAGCAGTTCTTC.

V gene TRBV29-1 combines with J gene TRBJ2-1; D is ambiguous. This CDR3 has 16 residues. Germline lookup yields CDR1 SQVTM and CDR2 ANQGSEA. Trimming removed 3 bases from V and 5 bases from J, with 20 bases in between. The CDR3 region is CSVETVELRRNNEQFF. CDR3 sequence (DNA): TGCAGCGTTGAGACCGTCGAACTTAGAAGGAACAATGAGCAGTTCTTC.

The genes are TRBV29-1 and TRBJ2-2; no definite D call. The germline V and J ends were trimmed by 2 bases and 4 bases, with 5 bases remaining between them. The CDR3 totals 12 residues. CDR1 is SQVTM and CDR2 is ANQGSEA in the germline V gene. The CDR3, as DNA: TGCAGCGTTGAAACGGGCACCGGGGAGCTGTTTTTT. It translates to CSVETGTGELFF.

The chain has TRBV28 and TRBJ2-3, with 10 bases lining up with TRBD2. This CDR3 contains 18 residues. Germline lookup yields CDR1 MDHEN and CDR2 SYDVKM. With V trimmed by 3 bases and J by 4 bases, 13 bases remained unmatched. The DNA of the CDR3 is TGTGCCAGCAGTTTCAGTAGCGGGAGGTCCCATTCGGCAGATACGCAGTATTTT. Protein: CASSFSSGRSHSADTQYF.

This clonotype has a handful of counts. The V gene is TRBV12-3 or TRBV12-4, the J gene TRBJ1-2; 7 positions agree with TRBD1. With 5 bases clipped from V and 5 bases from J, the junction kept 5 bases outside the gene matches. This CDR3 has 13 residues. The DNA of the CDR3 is TGTGCCAGCAGTACCAGGGGGGGGTATGGCTACACCTTC. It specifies CASSTRGGYGYTF.

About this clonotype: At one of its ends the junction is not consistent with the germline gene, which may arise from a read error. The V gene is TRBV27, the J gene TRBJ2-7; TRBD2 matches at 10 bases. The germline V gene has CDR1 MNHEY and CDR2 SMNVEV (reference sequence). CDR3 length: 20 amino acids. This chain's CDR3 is CTSRLIPLLAGLMISYEQYF. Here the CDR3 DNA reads TGCACCAGCAGACTAATCCCCCTACTAGCGGGACTTATGATCTCCTACGAGCAGTACTTC.

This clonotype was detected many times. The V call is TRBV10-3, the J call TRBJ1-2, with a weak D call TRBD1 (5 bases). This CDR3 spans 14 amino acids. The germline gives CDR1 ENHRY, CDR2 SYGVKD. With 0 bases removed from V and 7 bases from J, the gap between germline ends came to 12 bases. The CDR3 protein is CAISESTQGGGYTF. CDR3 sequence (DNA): TGTGCCATCAGTGAGTCGACGCAGGGCGGTGGCTACACCTTC.

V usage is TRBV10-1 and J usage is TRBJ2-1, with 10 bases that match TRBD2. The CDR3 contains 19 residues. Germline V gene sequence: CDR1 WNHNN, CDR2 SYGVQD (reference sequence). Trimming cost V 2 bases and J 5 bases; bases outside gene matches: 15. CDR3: CASSEEPSGRAGLNNEQFF. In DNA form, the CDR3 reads TGCGCCAGCAGTGAGGAGCCGAGCGGGAGGGCCGGTTTAAACAATGAGCAGTTCTTC.

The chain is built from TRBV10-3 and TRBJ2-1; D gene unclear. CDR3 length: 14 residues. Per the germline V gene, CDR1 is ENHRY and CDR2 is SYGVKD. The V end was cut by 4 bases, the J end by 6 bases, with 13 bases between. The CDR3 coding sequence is TGTGCCATCAGTGGGGCTGCCCCCCGCAATGAGCAGTTCTTC. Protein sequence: CAISGAAPRNEQFF.

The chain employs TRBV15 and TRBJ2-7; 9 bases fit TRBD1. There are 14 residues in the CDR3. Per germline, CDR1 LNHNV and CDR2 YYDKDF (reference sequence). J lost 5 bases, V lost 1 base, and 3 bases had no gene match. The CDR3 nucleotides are TGTGCCACCAGCAGAGCCGGACAGGGGAACGAGCAGTACTTC. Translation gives CATSRAGQGNEQYF.

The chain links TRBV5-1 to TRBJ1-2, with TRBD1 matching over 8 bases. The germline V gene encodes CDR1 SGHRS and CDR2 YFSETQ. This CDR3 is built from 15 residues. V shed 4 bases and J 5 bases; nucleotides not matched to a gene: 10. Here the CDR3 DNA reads TGCGCCAGCAGCCCTACGACAGGGGCGGGATATGGCTACACCTTC. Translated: CASSPTTGAGYGYTF.

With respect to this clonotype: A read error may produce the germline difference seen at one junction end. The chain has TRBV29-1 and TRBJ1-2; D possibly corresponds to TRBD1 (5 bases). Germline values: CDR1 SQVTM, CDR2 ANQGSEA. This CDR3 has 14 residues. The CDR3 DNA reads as TGTAGCGTAGTCGGTTCCAGGGAGATGACTGGCTACACCTTC. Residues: CSVVGSREMTGYTF.

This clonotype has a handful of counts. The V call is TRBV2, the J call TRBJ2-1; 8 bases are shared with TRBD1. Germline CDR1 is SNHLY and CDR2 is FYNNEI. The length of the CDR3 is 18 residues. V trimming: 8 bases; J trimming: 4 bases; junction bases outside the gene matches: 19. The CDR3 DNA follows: TGTGCCAGCTGTTCACCACGGTGGCGTCAGGGGGCTTACAATGAGCAGTTCTTC. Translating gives CASCSPRWRQGAYNEQFF.